These 9 T cell receptor beta chains were all obtained from the same sample, sequenced in a study of early T cells in non-severe SARS-CoV-2 infection. TCRdb fed the 5' RACE reads into MiXCR, producing one record per CDR3 protein. This sample has more than 80,000 distinct CDR3 sequences, with roughly 9.6% found just once. The sequenced material came from whole blood. These receptors originate from an adult who was a healthcare worker with PCR-confirmed SARS-CoV-2 infection or an uninfected control (not recorded which).

This clonotype turned up a few times. The gene calls are TRBV7-3 and TRBJ2-6, with a tentative D call TRBD1 (6 bases). The CDR3 consists of 15 residues. V lost 5 bases to trimming and J lost 2 bases, with 10 bases between them. Germline assignment: CDR1 SGHTA and CDR2 FQGTGA. This CDR3 is CASSITGTGANVLTF. CDR3 bases: TGTGCCAGCAGCATTACAGGGACTGGGGCCAACGTCCTGACTTTC.

This clonotype was detected only a few times. The chain is built from TRBV6-6 and TRBJ2-6; 7 bases are shared with TRBD1. The CDR3 totals 17 residues. The germline CDR1 and CDR2 sequences are MNHNY and SVGAGI (reference sequence). After removal of 7 bases from V and 0 bases from J, the junction contained 9 bases not matched to a gene. CDR3 protein: CASITGVLYSGANVLTF. The CDR3 DNA follows: TGTGCCAGCATAACAGGGGTCCTATACTCTGGGGCCAACGTCCTGACTTTC.

The gene calls are TRBV7-9 and TRBJ2-5; tentatively, D is TRBD2 (6 bases). Germline V lookup: CDR1 SEHNR, CDR2 FQNEAQ (reference sequence). V lost 0 bases and J 3 bases, leaving 17 bases between the germline ends. The CDR3 extends over 17 amino acids. CDR3 sequence reads: CASSLALGGAWEETQYF. DNA of the CDR3: TGTGCCAGCAGCTTAGCGCTCGGCGGGGCATGGGAAGAGACCCAGTACTTC.

The rearrangement uses TRBV7-3 and TRBJ1-5; no firm D call. The CDR3 runs to 13 residues. The germline gives CDR1 SGHTA, CDR2 FQGTGA. The germline V and J ends were trimmed by 0 bases and 7 bases, with 7 bases remaining between them. CDR3 coding DNA: TGTGCCAGCAGCTTAACGAGGGCGCAGCCCCAGCATTTT. Protein sequence: CASSLTRAQPQHF.

This clonotype has only a few counts. The V gene is TRBV28, the J gene TRBJ2-7; D gene uncertain. Germline CDR1 reads MDHEN; CDR2 reads SYDVKM. V gave up 5 bases and J gave up 3 bases, with 5 bases separating them. The length of the CDR3 is 11 residues. DNA of the CDR3: TGTGCCAGCAGTCGTGACTACGAGCAGTACTTC. Protein product: CASSRDYEQYF.

V and J are TRBV10-1 and TRBJ2-1; 7 bases are a match to TRBD1. This CDR3 is built from 14 residues. V lost 4 bases and J lost 4; bases outside the gene matches: 4. CDR1 and CDR2 (germline): WNHNN, SYGVQD (reference sequence). DNA of the CDR3: TGCGCCAGCAGTGTGGGGACAGAGTACAATGAGCAGTTCTTC. It specifies CASSVGTEYNEQFF.

V is TRBV19 and J is TRBJ2-7, with a tentative D call TRBD2 (6 bases). The ends were cut back, 2 bases at V and 4 bases at J, with 15 bases in the middle. The CDR3 contains 15 residues. The V gene's germline CDR1 is LNHDA and CDR2 SQIVND (reference sequence). This CDR3 reads CASSIYAGNWYEQYF. Here the CDR3 DNA reads TGTGCCAGTAGTATATATGCGGGGAATTGGTACGAGCAGTACTTC. Filled out from reference TRBV19 and TRBJ2-7, the complete variable domain reads DGGITQSPKYLFRKEGQNVTLSCEQNLNHDAMYWYRQDPGQGLRLIYYSQIVNDFQKGDIAEGYSVSREKKESFPLTVTSAQKNPTAFYLCASSIYAGNWYEQYFGPGTRLTVT.

This clonotype was observed at least ten times. The chain uses TRBV7-3 and TRBJ2-2, with TRBD2 matching 7 bases. V trimming: 5 bases; J trimming: 4 bases; junction bases outside the gene matches: 7. This CDR3 region has 15 residues. Germline V gives CDR1 SGHTA, CDR2 FQGTGA. The CDR3 spells CASSKAGIGTGELFF. CDR3 bases: TGTGCCAGCAGCAAAGCGGGAATCGGCACCGGGGAGCTGTTTTTT.

This clonotype showed up many times. V usage is TRBV12-3 or TRBV12-4 and J usage is TRBJ2-7; D could derive from TRBD1 or TRBD2 (6 bases each). The CDR3 length is 15 residues. V dropped 6 bases and J dropped 0 bases, with 15 bases sitting between them. CDR3 nucleotides: TGTGCCAGCAGGGCCACAGGGACTCTCTCCTACGAGCAGTACTTC. Its translation: CASRATGTLSYEQYF.